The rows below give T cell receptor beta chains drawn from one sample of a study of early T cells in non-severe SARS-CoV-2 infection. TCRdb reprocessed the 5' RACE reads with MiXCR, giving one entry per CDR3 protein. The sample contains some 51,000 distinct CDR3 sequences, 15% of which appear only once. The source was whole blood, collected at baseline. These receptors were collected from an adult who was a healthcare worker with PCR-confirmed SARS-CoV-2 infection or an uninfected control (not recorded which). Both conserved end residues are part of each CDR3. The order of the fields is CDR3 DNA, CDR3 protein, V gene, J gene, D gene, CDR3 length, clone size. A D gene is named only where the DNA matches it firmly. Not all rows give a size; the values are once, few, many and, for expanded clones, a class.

CDR3 DNA: TGTGCCAGCAGTTTCCCTGAGATCGGTTCTAGCACAGATACGCAGTATTTT; CDR3 protein: CASSFPEIGSSTDTQYF; V gene: TRBV6-2/TRBV6-3; J gene: TRBJ2-3; D gene: -; CDR3 length: 17; clone size: -
CDR3 DNA: TGCGCCAGCAGCTTGGACTCTGCGGGTGATAATTCACCCCTCCACTTT; CDR3 protein: CASSLDSAGDNSPLHF; V gene: TRBV5-1; J gene: TRBJ1-6; D gene: -; CDR3 length: 16; clone size: many
CDR3 DNA: TGTGCCAGCAGCTTTGCAGGAGATAACACCGGGGAGCTGTTTTTT; CDR3 protein: CASSFAGDNTGELFF; V gene: TRBV11-2; J gene: TRBJ2-2; D gene: -; CDR3 length: 15; clone size: -
CDR3 DNA: TGTGCCAGCAGCTCCTGGGACATCGCTAACTATGGCTACACCTTC; CDR3 protein: CASSSWDIANYGYTF; V gene: TRBV7-9; J gene: TRBJ1-2; D gene: -; CDR3 length: 15; clone size: -
CDR3 DNA: TGTGCCAGCAGCTCCGCGGTTCAGATGAACACTGAAGCTTTCTTT; CDR3 protein: CASSSAVQMNTEAFF; V gene: TRBV5-4; J gene: TRBJ1-1; D gene: -; CDR3 length: 15; clone size: many
CDR3 DNA: TGTGCCTGGGGGACAGGGAATCTTGGGAACACTGAAGCTTTCTTT; CDR3 protein: CAWGTGNLGNTEAFF; V gene: TRBV30; J gene: TRBJ1-1; D gene: TRBD1; CDR3 length: 15; clone size: few
CDR3 DNA: TGTGCCAGCAGCTTAGCGGCCAAGTCCTACGAGCAGTACTTC; CDR3 protein: CASSLAAKSYEQYF; V gene: TRBV7-9; J gene: TRBJ2-7; D gene: -; CDR3 length: 14; clone size: -
CDR3 DNA: TGTGCCAGCAGTTCGCTCCGGGACAGGGAGGGAGATACGCAGTATTTT; CDR3 protein: CASSSLRDREGDTQYF; V gene: TRBV28; J gene: TRBJ2-3; D gene: TRBD1; CDR3 length: 16; clone size: -
CDR3 DNA: TGTGCCAGCAGTTTGGCATACCCACTAGCGGGAGGGCAGGAGACCCAGTACTTC; CDR3 protein: CASSLAYPLAGGQETQYF; V gene: TRBV27; J gene: TRBJ2-5; D gene: TRBD2; CDR3 length: 18; clone size: many
CDR3 DNA: TGTGCCAGCCAGGGGGGCAGGGCCTCTCAGCCCCAGCATTTT; CDR3 protein: CASQGGRASQPQHF; V gene: TRBV2; J gene: TRBJ1-5; D gene: TRBD1; CDR3 length: 14; clone size: many
CDR3 DNA: TGTGCCAGCTCGCAAGACTCCTACGAGCAGTACTTC; CDR3 protein: CASSQDSYEQYF; V gene: TRBV18; J gene: TRBJ2-7; D gene: -; CDR3 length: 12; clone size: -
CDR3 DNA: TGTGCCAGCTCACCCGGACGGCTTACCTACGAGCAGTACTTC; CDR3 protein: CASSPGRLTYEQYF; V gene: TRBV18; J gene: TRBJ2-7; D gene: -; CDR3 length: 14; clone size: few
CDR3 DNA: TGTGCCAGCAGCATAGGGGGGAAAGAGACCCAGTACTTC; CDR3 protein: CASSIGGKETQYF; V gene: TRBV7-6; J gene: TRBJ2-5; D gene: -; CDR3 length: 13; clone size: -
CDR3 DNA: TGCAGTGCTAAAGGGCTGGGGGAGGCCCGGAGGTACGAGCAGTACTTC; CDR3 protein: CSAKGLGEARRYEQYF; V gene: TRBV20-1; J gene: TRBJ2-7; D gene: -; CDR3 length: 16; clone size: -
CDR3 DNA: TGTGCCAGCAGCCTCCTGGACGGGCGCACAGATACGCAGTATTTT; CDR3 protein: CASSLLDGRTDTQYF; V gene: TRBV7-9; J gene: TRBJ2-3; D gene: -; CDR3 length: 15; clone size: many
CDR3 DNA: TGCAGTGCCGGCCTGGGCGTCAGGGGTTTTGAGACCCAGTACTTC; CDR3 protein: CSAGLGVRGFETQYF; V gene: TRBV20-1; J gene: TRBJ2-5; D gene: -; CDR3 length: 15; clone size: few
CDR3 DNA: TGTGCCAGCAGCCAAGATTTCGGACAGTACAATGAGCAGTTCTTC; CDR3 protein: CASSQDFGQYNEQFF; V gene: TRBV4-2; J gene: TRBJ2-1; D gene: -; CDR3 length: 15; clone size: many
CDR3 DNA: TGTGCCAGCAGCGTGGGGACTCTGAGGGAGACCCAGTACTTC; CDR3 protein: CASSVGTLRETQYF; V gene: TRBV9; J gene: TRBJ2-5; D gene: -; CDR3 length: 14; clone size: few
CDR3 DNA: TGTGCCAGCAGTTTCTTAGCGGGAGGGGACATTCAGTACTTC; CDR3 protein: CASSFLAGGDIQYF; V gene: TRBV12-3/TRBV12-4; J gene: TRBJ2-4; D gene: TRBD2; CDR3 length: 14; clone size: few
CDR3 DNA: TGTGCCAGCAGCTTAAACACGGACTATGGCTACACCTTC; CDR3 protein: CASSLNTDYGYTF; V gene: TRBV7-9; J gene: TRBJ1-2; D gene: -; CDR3 length: 13; clone size: -
CDR3 DNA: TGTGCCAGCAGCTTGATGACAGAGAGCTCCTACAATGAGCAGTTCTTC; CDR3 protein: CASSLMTESSYNEQFF; V gene: TRBV7-6; J gene: TRBJ2-1; D gene: -; CDR3 length: 16; clone size: -
CDR3 DNA: TGTGCCAGCAGCCGACCCGATAGCGGGGGGGCCACAGATACGCAGTATTTT; CDR3 protein: CASSRPDSGGATDTQYF; V gene: TRBV7-6; J gene: TRBJ2-3; D gene: TRBD2; CDR3 length: 17; clone size: -
CDR3 DNA: TGTGCCAGCAGCCGCCGACAGGTCAATGAGCAGTTCTTC; CDR3 protein: CASSRRQVNEQFF; V gene: TRBV7-8; J gene: TRBJ2-1; D gene: -; CDR3 length: 13; clone size: few
CDR3 DNA: TGTGCCAGCAGCCAACGGCGGGGGTACACCGGGGAGCTGTTTTTT; CDR3 protein: CASSQRRGYTGELFF; V gene: TRBV3-1; J gene: TRBJ2-2; D gene: TRBD2; CDR3 length: 15; clone size: -
CDR3 DNA: TGCGCCAGCAGCTTGGATCCAGGGGGCTCCTACGAGCAGTACTTC; CDR3 protein: CASSLDPGGSYEQYF; V gene: TRBV5-1; J gene: TRBJ2-7; D gene: TRBD1; CDR3 length: 15; clone size: many
CDR3 DNA: TGTGCCAGCAGCAAGGAAGAATTTACACCGGGACACTATAATTCACCCCTCCACTTT; CDR3 protein: CASSKEEFTPGHYNSPLHF; V gene: TRBV21-1; J gene: TRBJ1-6; D gene: -; CDR3 length: 19; clone size: many
CDR3 DNA: TGTGCCAGCAGTTTACTCCCGACAGGTCCAGTAGAGACCCAGTACTTC; CDR3 protein: CASSLLPTGPVETQYF; V gene: TRBV27; J gene: TRBJ2-5; D gene: -; CDR3 length: 16; clone size: -
CDR3 DNA: TGCGGTGGAGGGGGGACCTTAAACTATGGCTACACCTTC; CDR3 protein: CGGGGTLNYGYTF; V gene: TRBV10-1; J gene: TRBJ1-2; D gene: -; CDR3 length: 13; clone size: many
CDR3 DNA: TGCAGCGTTACAGGGGAAGTCTTAGCCTACGAGCAGTACTTC; CDR3 protein: CSVTGEVLAYEQYF; V gene: TRBV29-1; J gene: TRBJ2-7; D gene: TRBD1; CDR3 length: 14; clone size: few
CDR3 DNA: TGTGCCAGCAGCCCCGTGGGGAGCCAGGCTTTCTTT; CDR3 protein: CASSPVGSQAFF; V gene: TRBV14; J gene: TRBJ1-1; D gene: -; CDR3 length: 12; clone size: -
CDR3 DNA: TGTGCCAGCAGCTGGGACAGGGGAGGCACCGGGGAGCTGTTTTTT; CDR3 protein: CASSWDRGGTGELFF; V gene: TRBV5-4; J gene: TRBJ2-2; D gene: TRBD1; CDR3 length: 15; clone size: -
CDR3 DNA: TGTGCCAGCAGCATGTATGGGGCCAACGTCCTGACTTTC; CDR3 protein: CASSMYGANVLTF; V gene: TRBV7-3; J gene: TRBJ2-6; D gene: -; CDR3 length: 13; clone size: few
CDR3 DNA: TGCAGTGCTAGAGCCCCAGGTTATGCTAGCGGGAGCTTTTCCAGAGGCGGGGAGCTGTTTTTT; CDR3 protein: CSARAPGYASGSFSRGGELFF; V gene: TRBV20-1; J gene: TRBJ2-2; D gene: TRBD2; CDR3 length: 21; clone size: many
CDR3 DNA: TGTGCCAGCAGTTCTCCCCACAGGGGGTCAAGAGAGACCCAGTACTTC; CDR3 protein: CASSSPHRGSRETQYF; V gene: TRBV6-6; J gene: TRBJ2-5; D gene: TRBD1; CDR3 length: 16; clone size: -
CDR3 DNA: TGCGCCAGCAGCTTGGCCCCCGGGCAGGGGGCGTACCAAGAGACCCAGTACTTC; CDR3 protein: CASSLAPGQGAYQETQYF; V gene: TRBV5-1; J gene: TRBJ2-5; D gene: TRBD1; CDR3 length: 18; clone size: -
CDR3 DNA: TGTGCCAGCAGCTTGCCCAGAGAGACCCAGTACTTC; CDR3 protein: CASSLPRETQYF; V gene: TRBV7-8; J gene: TRBJ2-5; D gene: -; CDR3 length: 12; clone size: -
CDR3 DNA: TGTGCCAGCAGTTGGAGCGGGCTTCAGGGCTATGGCTACACCTTC; CDR3 protein: CASSWSGLQGYGYTF; V gene: TRBV27; J gene: TRBJ1-2; D gene: -; CDR3 length: 15; clone size: few
CDR3 DNA: TGTGCCAGCAGCTTAAACGCGGGAATGGATACGCAGTATTTT; CDR3 protein: CASSLNAGMDTQYF; V gene: TRBV7-9; J gene: TRBJ2-3; D gene: -; CDR3 length: 14; clone size: many
CDR3 DNA: TGTGCCAGCAGCTTCTGGGACAGGGCAGACTATGGCTACACCTTC; CDR3 protein: CASSFWDRADYGYTF; V gene: TRBV7-9; J gene: TRBJ1-2; D gene: TRBD1; CDR3 length: 15; clone size: -
CDR3 DNA: TGTGCCAGCACCCAGGGACTAGCGTTCGAGACCCAGTACTTC; CDR3 protein: CASTQGLAFETQYF; V gene: TRBV11-2; J gene: TRBJ2-5; D gene: TRBD2; CDR3 length: 14; clone size: many
CDR3 DNA: TGTGCCAGCAGCCAAGCGAGCGGACTAGCGGGAGGGCCGAACAATGAGCAGTTCTTC; CDR3 protein: CASSQASGLAGGPNNEQFF; V gene: TRBV3-1; J gene: TRBJ2-1; D gene: TRBD2; CDR3 length: 19; clone size: few
CDR3 DNA: TGTGCCAGCAGTGTCGGGGGCGCGGTCACTGAAGCTTTCTTT; CDR3 protein: CASSVGGAVTEAFF; V gene: TRBV2; J gene: TRBJ1-1; D gene: -; CDR3 length: 14; clone size: -
CDR3 DNA: TGTGCCAGCACCCCAGCGGCAGGCCTCTCCTACAATGAGCAGTTCTTC; CDR3 protein: CASTPAAGLSYNEQFF; V gene: TRBV27; J gene: TRBJ2-1; D gene: -; CDR3 length: 16; clone size: many
CDR3 DNA: TGTGCCAGCAGCTTCTCTCCGGGTTACTATAATTCACCCCTCCACTTT; CDR3 protein: CASSFSPGYYNSPLHF; V gene: TRBV5-6; J gene: TRBJ1-6; D gene: -; CDR3 length: 16; clone size: few
CDR3 DNA: TGTGCCAGCAGCTCTAGGGCCCCGGGACAGGGTAACACTGAAGCTTTCTTT; CDR3 protein: CASSSRAPGQGNTEAFF; V gene: TRBV7-9; J gene: TRBJ1-1; D gene: TRBD1; CDR3 length: 17; clone size: -
CDR3 DNA: TGTGCCAGCAGTTTCCAGACAGGGTTTGGCTACACCTTC; CDR3 protein: CASSFQTGFGYTF; V gene: TRBV12-3/TRBV12-4; J gene: TRBJ1-2; D gene: TRBD1; CDR3 length: 13; clone size: -